Listed below are T cell receptor beta chains from one sample, sequenced in a study of graft-versus-host responses after intestinal transplantation. Sequencing used immunoSEQ multiplex PCR; TCRdb keeps in-frame clones, though not all of them. The data show roughly 100,000 clones, 91% seen once. Their cognate antigens are unknown. Sequenced material: unstimulated CD4+ T cells sorted from spleen or lymph node cells, taken before transplant. Source of these receptors: a human donor who was the organ donor for an intestinal transplant. Both conserved end residues are part of each CDR3. The order of the fields is J gene, V gene, D gene, clone size, CDR3 protein, CDR3 DNA. The D gene is left open where the match is weak. Size is stated for part of the rows, as once, few or many counts, or as a class when the clone is expanded.

TRBJ2-3	TRBV5-4	NA	NA	CASSLGQYTDTQYF	TGTGCCAGCAGCTTGGGACAGTACACAGATACGCAGTATTTT
TRBJ2-1	TRBV7-3	NA	NA	CASSSYEGRKFF	TGTGCCAGCAGCTCGTACGAGGGTCGGAAGTTCTTC
TRBJ2-3	TRBV5-1	TRBD1	NA	CASSSSDRADTQYF	TGCGCCAGCAGCTCCTCAGACAGGGCAGATACGCAGTATTTT
TRBJ2-5	TRBV2	TRBD2	NA	CASSEPPSGGHQETQYF	TGTGCCAGCAGTGAACCCCCCAGCGGGGGACACCAAGAGACCCAGTACTTC
TRBJ2-3	TRBV29-1	NA	NA	CSVDGGARTDTQYF	TGCAGCGTTGACGGGGGTGCGAGAACAGATACGCAGTATTTT
TRBJ1-5	TRBV19	NA	few	CASTNTGSYSNQPQHF	TGTGCCAGTACTAACACAGGGTCCTATAGCAATCAGCCCCAGCATTTT
TRBJ1-4	TRBV4-3	TRBD1	once	CASSRRTGYEKLFF	TGCGCCAGCAGCCGTCGGACAGGCTACGAAAAACTGTTTTTT
TRBJ1-5	TRBV18	TRBD1	few	CASSTRGSNQPQHF	TGTGCCAGCTCAACCAGGGGGAGCAATCAGCCCCAGCATTTT
TRBJ1-2	TRBV6-1	NA	NA	CASSERQSVNYGYTF	TGTGCCAGCAGCGAGAGACAGAGTGTAAACTATGGCTACACCTTC
TRBJ2-6	TRBV12-5	TRBD1	NA	CASGLPRPDREVSGANVLTF	TGTGCTAGTGGTTTGCCTCGCCCGGACAGGGAAGTCTCTGGGGCCAACGTCCTGACTTTC
TRBJ1-1	TRBV7-3	TRBD1	NA	CASSKTGTGLRVDTEAFF	TGTGCCAGCAGCAAAACGGGGACAGGGCTTCGGGTTGACACTGAAGCTTTCTTT
TRBJ2-7	TRBV28	NA	NA	CASETDNSYEQYF	TGTGCCAGCGAAACGGACAACTCCTACGAGCAGTACTTC
TRBJ1-1	TRBV9	TRBD1	NA	CASSRGQGNTEAFF	TGTGCCAGCAGCAGGGGACAGGGGAACACTGAAGCTTTCTTT
TRBJ1-2	TRBV5-4	NA	NA	CASSLLANYGYTF	TGTGCCAGCAGCTTGTTGGCAAACTATGGCTACACCTTC
TRBJ2-1	TRBV19	TRBD2	few	CASSIASGGRYNEQFF	TGTGCCAGTAGTATAGCTAGCGGGGGGCGATACAATGAGCAGTTCTTC
TRBJ2-7	TRBV5-5	TRBD1	NA	CASSLGDRLEQYF	TGTGCCAGCAGCTTGGGGGACAGGTTAGAGCAGTACTTC
TRBJ2-7	TRBV27	NA	NA	CASSFLMGPGGGLNEQYF	TGTGCCAGCAGTTTCCTTATGGGCCCTGGGGGGGGCTTGAACGAGCAGTACTTC
TRBJ1-2	TRBV5-4	NA	NA	CASSLEGQGLGGYTF	TGTGCCAGCAGCTTGGAGGGACAAGGGCTGGGAGGCTACACCTTC
TRBJ2-5	TRBV30	NA	NA	CAFGSWSGETQYF	TGTGCCTTCGGTTCTTGGAGCGGAGAGACCCAGTACTTC
TRBJ1-2	TRBV6-1	NA	NA	CASSAASGGGDYGYTF	TGTGCCAGCAGTGCGGCTTCTGGGGGGGGTGACTATGGCTACACCTTC
TRBJ2-1	TRBV4-1	TRBD2	NA	CASSHGLAGRGNEQFF	TGCGCCAGCAGCCACGGACTAGCGGGAAGGGGCAATGAGCAGTTCTTC
TRBJ2-5	TRBV13	NA	NA	CASSLGRSSAASAYRETQYF	TGTGCCAGCAGCTTAGGAAGATCCAGCGCGGCTAGTGCTTATAGGGAGACCCAGTACTTC
TRBJ2-1	TRBV4-1	TRBD2	once	CASSQLVAGGHNEQFF	TGCGCCAGCAGCCAACTCGTAGCGGGGGGCCACAATGAGCAGTTCTTC
TRBJ1-4	TRBV4-1	NA	NA	CASSPKAGVKEKLFF	TGCGCCAGCAGCCCCAAAGCAGGGGTTAAGGAAAAACTGTTTTTT